This TCR beta chain stems from a study of T-cell memory formation after mild COVID-19. Study as a whole: Clustering of TCRs was largely donor specific.

The TCR alpha and TCR beta cDNA libraries, bearing sample barcodes and UMIs, were generated by 5'RACE using constant-segment primers. TCRdb analysed the 5' RACE reads with MiXCR anew, one entry per CDR3 protein. The repertoire holds around 250,000 distinct CDR3 sequences, with about 17% as singletons. Germline loops: CDR1 SEHNR, CDR2 FQNEAQ (reference sequence). The CDR3 extends over 18 amino acids. V was clipped by 5 bases and J by 3 bases; unmatched bases: 18. Study-wide results and caveats: CD8+ contracting clones occupied EMRA, while CD4+ ones occupied mainly CM and EM. Clones that got smaller from day 15 to 85 had even CD4/CD8, while clones growing later tipped toward CD4+.

To note about this clonotype: No antigen is known for it.

Sequencing used PBMCs or a T cell subset sorted from them (not recorded which). The TCR comes from a man between 18 and 35 years old who had mild COVID-19 (a few samples of this study predate the infection). Cell type and time point are not known. The chain is built from TRBV7-9 and TRBJ1-1; TRBD1 agrees at 7 bases. The CDR3 loop is CASSHPLTGPPEDTEAFF. As DNA, the CDR3 is TGTGCCAGCAGCCACCCCCTGACAGGGCCCCCCGAGGACACTGAAGCTTTCTTT.